The present entry profiles one TCR beta chain with its context. V shed 1 base, J shed 2 bases, and the junction held 8 bases outside the gene matches. This CDR3 comprises 17 residues. Germline CDR1 is KGHSH and CDR2 is LQKENI. Study processing details: Amplifying reference gene primers gave estimates of nucleated cell counts. The table came from immunoSEQ multiplex PCR; TCRdb's copy has only in-frame clones and leaves some out. D and trimming come from the DNA, and the V and J calls and clone size come from that table. Among about 150,000 clones listed, roughly 83% were seen once. The sample belongs to a study of blood T cell repertoires in COVID-19. On the study more broadly: The United States, Italy and Spain provided the acute and convalescent COVID-19 samples. The analysed material was cDNA or gDNA that came from T cells, B-cell-depleted T cells, or PBMCs.

Sequenced: peripheral blood. The chain employs TRBV18 and TRBJ2-1, with 7 bases aligning to TRBD2. The origin of this receptor is a woman aged 60-75 years with acute or convalescent COVID-19. The CDR3 DNA reads as TGTGCCAGCTCACCACTTGGGGCAGCGGGGACCTACAATGAGCAGTTCTTC. This encodes CASSPLGAAGTYNEQFF.